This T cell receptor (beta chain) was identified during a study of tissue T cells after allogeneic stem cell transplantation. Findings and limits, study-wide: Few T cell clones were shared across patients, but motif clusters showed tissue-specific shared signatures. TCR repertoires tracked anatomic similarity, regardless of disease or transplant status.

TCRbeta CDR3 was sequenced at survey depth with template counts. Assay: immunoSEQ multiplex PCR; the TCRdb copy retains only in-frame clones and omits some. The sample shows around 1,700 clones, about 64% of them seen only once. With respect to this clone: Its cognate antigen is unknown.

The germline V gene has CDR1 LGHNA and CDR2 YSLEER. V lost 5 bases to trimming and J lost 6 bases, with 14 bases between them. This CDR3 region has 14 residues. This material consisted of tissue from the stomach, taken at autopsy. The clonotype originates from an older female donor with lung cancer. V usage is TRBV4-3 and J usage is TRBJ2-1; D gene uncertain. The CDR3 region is CASSYFGGFNEQFF. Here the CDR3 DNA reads TGCGCCAGCAGCTACTTCGGCGGATTCAATGAGCAGTTCTTC.